A single T cell receptor (beta chain) is shown here with its context. This clone was seen only once. Its antigen is still unknown. No base quality values were provided; no much bigger clone lies one nucleotide off. The meaning of the sample's time point label: pretreatment peripheral blood. The cohort comprised 29 patients with locally advanced or metastatic urothelial carcinoma treated at Memorial Sloan Kettering on a trial protocol. Peripheral blood mononuclear cells were collected from each patient pretreatment and during treatment, giving between 1 and 8 total time points per patient. The Qiagen DNeasy Blood extraction kit was used to purify genomic DNA from total PBMCs and from tumor samples. PBMCs were collected pretreatment and during treatment, and were isolated and stored as previously described. The data were taken from a study of PD-L1 blockade in urothelial cancer (dated by TCRdb to about 2017). The study in broad terms: Therapy was started at some point between 2012 and 2014 for all patients, and atezolizumab 1,200 mg was administered intravenously every 3 weeks. About nine tenths of the roughly 29 patients were identified as males with urothelial cancer of bladder origin, and a prior smoking history was reported by 18 of 29 patients. Patients had an ECOG performance status of 0 or 1 and had received between 0 and 3 prior chemotherapy regimens. Blood samples were analyzed at two time points: 3 weeks after treatment start (second dose) and 6 weeks after treatment start. Blood samples yielded a median of around 130,000 T cells and tens of thousands of unique TCRs, with median clonality roughly 0.082. The study, an exploratory multi-omic analysis, examined somatic, immune and clinical correlates of response to PD-L1 blockade with atezolizumab in urothelial cancer. Pretreatment tumor samples, along with matched peripheral blood collected serially before and after atezolizumab treatment, underwent TCR sequencing. Durable clinical benefit meant progression-free survival longer than 6 months, and TCR features were also tested against progression-free and overall survival. In the same patients, whole exome sequencing and RNA sequencing of pretreatment tumors were performed in addition to TCR sequencing. Durable clinical benefit was achieved by nine patients and was not achieved by 20 patients. Pretreatment blood TCR-seq was available for twenty-nine patients, at least one posttreatment blood collection was obtained for approximately 25 patients, and tumor TCR-seq was available for approximately 25 patients.

Each PCR received spiked-in synthetic TCR analog templates so that absolute template abundance could be estimated from read counts. Using the immunoSEQ assay, TCRbeta CDR3 regions were amplified from genomic DNA with bias-controlled V and J gene primers. Sequencing of rearranged TCRbeta segments was performed at approximately 20X coverage. The paper's data handling went like this. Sequencing errors were corrected by clustering and CDR3s were annotated against IMGT to assign V, D and J genes. Downstream analyses used only productive TCRbeta rearrangements, leaving out any out-of-frame or stop-codon sequences. Clonality was computed as one minus Shannon entropy normalized by the log of the number of unique productive sequences. Clones differing between time points or between blood and tumor were identified using Fisher's exact test with Benjamini-Hochberg correction, with an adjusted p below 0.01 applied as the threshold. TCRdb's version of the immuneACCESS table is confined to in-frame rearrangements and falls short of the full clone set. An unresolved V gene accounts for under half of the shortfall where checked; the remainder is of unknown origin. The V and J calls and clone size come from that table; D and trimming were worked out from the DNA. Here the sample has tens of thousands of clones; around 91% occur a single time. Clones ranked in the top ten supply around 1.5% of the sample.

Its CDR3 holds 15 amino acids, cysteine through phenylalanine. This entry keeps only the CDR3 DNA: 45 bases, framed from base 1. Sequences LNHDA (CDR1) and SQIVND (CDR2) are obtained from the germline V gene (reference sequence). For this chain, trimming is 4 bases at the V end and 9 bases at the J end, and the number of junction bases without a gene match is 11. Overall results and qualifications from the work: A pretreatment peripheral blood TCR clonality below the median was linked to improved progression-free and overall survival. Greater expansion of tumor-associated TCR clones in peripheral blood 3 weeks after the start of treatment was observed in patients with durable benefit (n of about 21, p = 0.022). Because the sample size was small (n of about 29) and many of the analyses were exploratory, the results are meant to be hypothesis-generating.

The V and J genes are TRBV19 and TRBJ2-1, and TRBD2 matches 8 of the central bases. This TCR came from a man aged 60 to 75 with urothelial cancer. Sequenced here: PBMCs, sampled around atezolizumab (anti-PD-L1) treatment. The sequence in DNA is TGTGCCAGTAGTACCTCTAGTAGCGGGAAGGGTGAGCAGTTCTTC. Protein translation: CASSTSSSGKGEQFF.